Shown below are 31 T cell receptor beta chains from a single sample sequenced in a study of cytomegalovirus exposure and HLA in healthy donors. PCR used 60 Vbeta primers and 13 Jbeta primers. Assay used: immunoSEQ multiplex PCR; TCRdb lists only in-frame clones, some missing. In the table there are more than 110,000 clones, about 73% of which are singletons. The sequencing sample was made of PBMCs. All receptors derive from a woman aged 55-69 years in good health and CMV-seropositive.

The chain joins TRBV27 to TRBJ2-7; 8 bases map to TRBD1. This CDR3 has 15 amino acids. CDR1 MNHEY and CDR2 SMNVEV come from the germline V gene (reference sequence). The V and J ends lost 5 bases and 0 bases, in that order; junction bases with no gene match: 6. In DNA, the CDR3 is TGTGCCAGCAGTAAAGACAGGGGTAGCTCCTACGAGCAGTACTTC. It codes for CASSKDRGSSYEQYF.

The chain is built from TRBV20-1 and TRBJ1-1; D is unresolved. The V gene lost 6 bases and the J gene lost 8 bases, with 13 bases spanning the gap. Germline lookup yields CDR1 DFQATT and CDR2 SNEGSKA (reference sequence). The CDR3 extends over 11 amino acids. This CDR3 is CSANIVREAFF. The CDR3 DNA follows: TGCAGTGCAAACATTGTCAGGGAAGCTTTCTTT.

V gene TRBV28 combines with J gene TRBJ1-5; D is undetermined. The V and J ends lost 8 bases and 0 bases respectively, with 11 bases between them. This CDR3 is 14 amino acids long. Per germline, CDR1 MDHEN and CDR2 SYDVKM. The CDR3 spells CASAGYYSNQPQHF. The CDR3 DNA follows: TGTGCCAGCGCGGGATATTATAGCAATCAGCCCCAGCATTTT.

The V call is TRBV7-8, the J call TRBJ1-4, with unresolved D. Germline lookup yields CDR1 SGHVS and CDR2 FQNEAQ. This CDR3 spans 15 amino acids. Trimming left V 5 bases short and J 5 bases short, with 15 bases between. The CDR3 sequence is CASSPDGIGNEKLFF. Written as DNA, the CDR3 is TGTGCCAGCAGCCCTGATGGTATCGGGAATGAAAAACTGTTTTTT.

The V and J genes are TRBV28 and TRBJ1-1; no reliable D call. The CDR3 runs 10 residues. The ends were cut back, 7 bases at V and 5 bases at J, with 5 bases in the middle. The germline V gene has CDR1 MDHEN and CDR2 SYDVKM. In DNA form, the CDR3 reads TGTGCCAGCAAGGAGACTGAAGCTTTCTTT. This encodes CASKETEAFF.

The V and J genes are TRBV6-5 and TRBJ2-1; 7 bases line up with TRBD2. Trimming cost V 4 bases and J 7 bases; bases outside gene matches: 10. Germline CDR1 MNHEY, CDR2 SVGAGI. This CDR3 contains 15 residues. The CDR3 DNA reads TGTGCCAGCAGTTGGGAAGTAGGGAGGGCAAATGAGCAGTTCTTC. It codes for CASSWEVGRANEQFF.

The CDR3 spells CASSLDDGATEKLFF. The DNA of the CDR3 is TGTGCCAGCAGTTTAGATGATGGGGCGACGGAAAAACTGTTTTTT. This rearrangement joins TRBV28 to TRBJ1-4, with D perhaps TRBD1 (5 bases). The ends were cut back, 2 bases at V and 8 bases at J, with 15 bases in the middle. Per the germline V gene, CDR1 is MDHEN and CDR2 is SYDVKM. This CDR3 contains 15 residues.

This chain joins TRBV2 and TRBJ2-1; TRBD2 aligns across 10 bases. There are 14 residues in the CDR3. CDR1 is SNHLY, CDR2 FYNNEI, per germline. The V segment lost 5 bases and the J segment 4 bases; nucleotides outside the gene matches: 2. The CDR3 here is CASSPGLAYNEQFF. CDR3 in DNA: TGTGCCAGCAGTCCGGGACTAGCGTACAATGAGCAGTTCTTC.

The chain employs TRBV13 and TRBJ2-5; no clear D. Trimming pared 5 bases from V and 5 bases from J, leaving 12 bases between. Germline lookup yields CDR1 PRHDT and CDR2 FYEKMQ (reference sequence). The CDR3 is 13 residues long. The DNA of the CDR3 is TGTGCCAGCAGCCTCAGGTCGCAGGAGACCCAGTACTTC. Its protein product is CASSLRSQETQYF.

This clone has just a few counts. This chain connects TRBV19 to TRBJ2-7; 7 positions agree with TRBD1. Per germline, CDR1 LNHDA and CDR2 SQIVND (reference sequence). This CDR3 contains 15 residues. V was pared by 3 bases and J by 4 bases, with 9 bases of the junction left unmatched. The CDR3 loop reads CASSITDREWYEQYF. In nucleotides, the CDR3 is TGTGCCAGTAGTATTACCGACAGGGAATGGTACGAGCAGTACTTC.

The chain is built from TRBV6-1 and TRBJ2-6; 9 bases fit TRBD1. This CDR3 region has 15 residues. Germline trimming cut 5 bases from V and 2 bases from J; bases unmatched to any gene: 1. Germline V gene lookup returns CDR1 MNHNS and CDR2 SASEGT. Here the CDR3 reads CASSRDRAGANVLTF. For the CDR3, the DNA is TGTGCCAGCAGTAGGGACAGGGCTGGGGCCAACGTCCTGACTTTC.

The chain uses TRBV11-2 and TRBJ1-2; a weak D match, TRBD1 (5 bases). The CDR3 sequence is 16 residues long. Germline V gives CDR1 SGHAT, CDR2 FQNNGV. Trimming shortened V by 7 bases and J by 8 bases, and 26 bases separated the two germline ends. CDR3 region: CASIPTAGPVTSGYTF. The CDR3, as DNA: TGTGCCAGCATACCCACGGCAGGGCCAGTAACTAGCGGCTACACCTTC. The complete variable domain, with remaining parts taken from reference TRBV11-2 and TRBJ1-2, reads EAGVAQSPRYKIIEKRQSVAFWCNPISGHATLYWYQQILGQGPKLLIQFQNNGVVDDSQLPKDRFSAERLKGVDSTLKIQPAKLEDSAVYLCASIPTAGPVTSGYTFGSGTRLTVV.

This clone was recorded only once. In nucleotides, the CDR3 is TGTGCCAGCTCACCCAAGACTGACGTCGTGTACTTC. Its translation is CASSPKTDVVYF. The V and J genes are TRBV18 and TRBJ2-4, with D hard to call. The CDR3 is 12 amino acids. Trimming took off 3 bases at V and 15 bases at J, with 15 bases between the two ends. Germline CDR1 is KGHSH and CDR2 is LQKENI. Full variable domain (rest looked up from reference TRBV18 and TRBJ2-4): NAGVMQNPRHLVRRRGQEARLRCSPMKGHSHVYWYRQLPEEGLKFMVYLQKENIIDESGMPKERFSAEFPKEGPSILRIQQVVRGDSAAYFCASSPKTDVVYFGAGTRLSVL.

This chain joins TRBV4-2 and TRBJ2-1, with 13 bases identical to TRBD2. Germline trimming cut 3 bases from V and 5 bases from J; bases unmatched to any gene: 10. Germline V gives CDR1 LGHNA, CDR2 YNFKEQ. This CDR3 is 18 amino acids long. The CDR3 is CASSQVLAGGPANNEQFF. The CDR3, as DNA: TGTGCCAGCAGCCAGGTACTAGCGGGAGGGCCTGCGAACAATGAGCAGTTCTTC.

J is TRBJ1-1 and V is TRBV11-3; 9 positions match TRBD1. V trimming: 5 bases; J trimming: 3 bases; junction bases outside the gene matches: 1. Germline V gives CDR1 SGHNT, CDR2 YENEEA. The CDR3 contains 13 residues. CDR3 protein: CASSRDRDTEAFF. The CDR3 DNA reads as TGTGCCAGCAGCCGGGACAGGGACACTGAAGCTTTCTTT.

This chain uses TRBV6-5 with TRBJ2-1, with 7 bases fitting TRBD1. CDR1 and CDR2 (germline): MNHEY, SVGAGI. The CDR3 covers 15 residues. J was trimmed by 2 bases and V by 0 bases; bases with no gene match: 1. The CDR3 nucleotides read TGTGCCAGCAGTTACTCGGACAGGACCTACAATGAGCAGTTCTTC. Residues: CASSYSDRTYNEQFF.

The rearrangement joins TRBV2 to TRBJ1-5; possible D gene TRBD1, 6 bases. From germline, CDR1 is SNHLY and CDR2 FYNNEI. Trimming shortened V by 6 bases and J by 3 bases, and 12 bases separated the two germline ends. The CDR3 is made up of 14 amino acids. The DNA of the CDR3 is TGTGCCAGCAGACTAGGGGGAAACAATCAGCCCCAGCATTTT. Protein: CASRLGGNNQPQHF.

This clone was seen only a few times. The genes are TRBV28 and TRBJ2-2, with 10 positions matching TRBD1. The CDR3 length is 14 residues. With 8 bases clipped from V and 4 bases from J, the junction kept 4 bases outside the gene matches. Germline V gives CDR1 MDHEN, CDR2 SYDVKM. The CDR3 sequence is CASLGQGSTGELFF. Here the CDR3 DNA reads TGTGCCAGCTTGGGACAGGGGAGCACCGGGGAGCTGTTTTTT.

This clone was seen more than once but under ten times. As DNA, the CDR3 is TGTGCCAGCAGCGTAGAGGGACAGGCGATCACTGAAGCTTTCTTT. Translation: CASSVEGQAITEAFF. The chain couples TRBV9 to TRBJ1-1, with TRBD1 matching over 8 bases. The CDR3 consists of 15 residues. V gave up 0 bases and J gave up 4 bases; unmatched junction bases: 5. The germline V gene has CDR1 SGDLS and CDR2 YYNGEE.

This sequence joins TRBV7-8 and TRBJ1-1; no reliable D call. Trimming pared 0 bases from V and 3 bases from J, leaving 11 bases between. Germline assignment: CDR1 SGHVS and CDR2 FQNEAQ. The CDR3 contains 15 residues. This chain's CDR3 is CASSLALPGYTEAFF. CDR3 sequence (DNA): TGTGCCAGCAGCTTAGCGCTCCCGGGGTACACTGAAGCTTTCTTT.

This clone was seen a single time. This chain uses TRBV25-1 with TRBJ2-1; D is ambiguous. V was pared by 0 bases and J by 12 bases, with 15 bases between. Germline lookup yields CDR1 MGHDK and CDR2 SYGVNS. CDR3 length equals 14 residues. The CDR3 protein is CASSEYRGSGGQFF. In DNA, the CDR3 is TGTGCCAGCAGTGAATATAGAGGAAGTGGCGGGCAGTTCTTC.

The chain recombines TRBV13 with TRBJ2-6; 9 bases fit TRBD1. The CDR3 covers 17 residues. The trim removed 4 bases at V and 2 bases at J, leaving 6 bases unmatched. CDR1 and CDR2 from the germline V gene are PRHDT and FYEKMQ (reference sequence). The CDR3 coding sequence is TGTGCCAGCAGCTACGGACAGGGGCAGGCTGGGGCCAACGTCCTGACTTTC. It codes for CASSYGQGQAGANVLTF.

The chain combines TRBV5-1 with TRBJ1-6, with TRBD1 identical over 8 bases. Germline V gives CDR1 SGHRS, CDR2 YFSETQ. V trimming: 4 bases; J trimming: 6 bases; junction bases outside the gene matches: 9. This CDR3 has 16 amino acids. In DNA form, the CDR3 reads TGCGCCAGCAGCCCCGGACAGGGTAGGCGTAATTCACCCCTCCACTTT. Residues: CASSPGQGRRNSPLHF. The complete variable domain, with remaining parts taken from reference TRBV5-1 and TRBJ1-6, reads KAGVTQTPRYLIKTRGQQVTLSCSPISGHRSVSWYQQTPGQGLQFLFEYFSETQRNKGNFPGRFSGRQFSNSRSEMNVSTLELGDSALYLCASSPGQGRRNSPLHFGNGTRLTVT.

This clone has only a few counts. The V gene is TRBV5-1, the J gene TRBJ2-1; 8 bases are a match to TRBD2. The CDR3 length is 16 residues. The V segment lost 3 bases and the J segment 4 bases; nucleotides outside the gene matches: 9. Germline loops: CDR1 SGHRS, CDR2 YFSETQ. In DNA form, the CDR3 reads TGCGCCAGCAGCTCGGCGTTTAGCGGGGTTTACAATGAGCAGTTCTTC. It yields the protein CASSSAFSGVYNEQFF.

The rearrangement uses TRBV10-3 and TRBJ2-1; 7 bases match TRBD1. Losses at the gene ends were 7 bases for V and 5 bases for J; bases not matched to a gene: 5. The CDR3 extends over 13 amino acids. Germline values: CDR1 ENHRY, CDR2 SYGVKD. The CDR3 loop reads CAIKGGQHNEQFF. In DNA, the CDR3 is TGTGCCATCAAAGGGGGACAGCACAATGAGCAGTTCTTC.

V and J are TRBV5-1 and TRBJ1-2; maybe TRBD1 (5 bases). The CDR3 consists of 14 residues. V was clipped by 4 bases and J by 7 bases, with 17 bases between them. Germline CDR1 SGHRS, CDR2 YFSETQ. The CDR3 sequence is CASSPSFGGSGYTF. The CDR3 DNA sequence: TGCGCCAGCAGCCCTTCTTTCGGGGGTAGTGGCTACACCTTC.

V is TRBV5-1 and J is TRBJ2-3, with 9 nucleotides matching TRBD2. The junction had 1 base not matched to a gene; V was cut back by 0 bases and J by 2 bases. CDR1 is SGHRS and CDR2 is YFSETQ in the germline V gene. The CDR3 totals 15 residues. The DNA for the CDR3 is TGCGCCAGCAGCTTGGCTAGCGGGACCACAGATACGCAGTATTTT. Translated, it gives CASSLASGTTDTQYF. The complete variable domain, with remaining parts taken from reference TRBV5-1 and TRBJ2-3, reads KAGVTQTPRYLIKTRGQQVTLSCSPISGHRSVSWYQQTPGQGLQFLFEYFSETQRNKGNFPGRFSGRQFSNSRSEMNVSTLELGDSALYLCASSLASGTTDTQYFGPGTRLTVL.

This chain connects TRBV4-2 to TRBJ2-3, with 10 bases lining up with TRBD1. The CDR3 consists of 16 residues. The germline gives CDR1 LGHNA, CDR2 YNFKEQ. The V gene end was trimmed by 3 bases and the J gene end by 8 bases; junction bases not matched to a gene: 11. The CDR3 DNA sequence: TGTGCCAGCAGCCAGTGTGCCGGGACAGGGGATGGTACGCAGTATTTT. It is translated as CASSQCAGTGDGTQYF.

The gene calls are TRBV5-1 and TRBJ1-4; D remains unclear. Per the germline V gene, CDR1 is SGHRS and CDR2 is YFSETQ. There are 13 residues in the CDR3. V was pared by 0 bases and J by 4 bases, with 4 bases between. CDR3 loop: CASSLDNNEKLFF. The CDR3 coding sequence is TGCGCCAGCAGCTTGGATAATAATGAAAAACTGTTTTTT.

This clone was seen a handful of times. The V and J genes are TRBV9 and TRBJ1-2; TRBD1 is a possible D gene (6 bases). The CDR3 runs 14 residues. V was trimmed by 3 bases and J by 4 bases, leaving 13 bases between them. Germline loops: CDR1 SGDLS, CDR2 YYNGEE. The CDR3 here is CASSARDTLYGYTF. The CDR3 nucleotides are TGTGCCAGCAGCGCCAGGGACACACTCTATGGCTACACCTTC.

This chain links TRBV10-3 with TRBJ2-6, with D perhaps TRBD2 (5 bases). The CDR3 runs 16 residues. The V gene lost 10 bases and the J gene lost 0 bases, with 16 bases spanning the gap. The germline gives CDR1 ENHRY, CDR2 SYGVKD. As DNA, the CDR3 is TGTGCCACCCAACAGCGGACGAGCTCTGGGGCCAACGTCCTGACTTTC. Protein product: CATQQRTSSGANVLTF.